The rows below give T cell receptor beta chains drawn from one sample of a study of blood T cell repertoires in COVID-19. The method was immunoSEQ multiplex PCR; TCRdb's version includes in-frame clones alone and lacks a portion of them. The sample records 140,000 to 150,000 clones, approximately 84% being singletons. The sequenced sample consisted of peripheral blood. These receptors originate from a woman aged 55-75 years with acute or convalescent COVID-19. CDR3s include the opening cysteine and the closing phenylalanine or tryptophan. A D gene is named only where the DNA matches it firmly. For some rows the clone size is stated as once, few or many, or as a class when expanded; others skip it.

D gene,V gene,clone size,J gene,CDR3 DNA,CDR3 protein
TRBD1,TRBV4-2,.,TRBJ2-2,TGTGCCAGCAGCCAAGGGACAGGGACGGGCGGACGCACCGGGGAGCTGTTTTTT,CASSQGTGTGGRTGELFF
.,TRBV21-1,.,TRBJ1-1,TGTGCCAGCAGCAAAGATTTAGGGACAGGCTGCACTGAAGCTTTCTTT,CASSKDLGTGCTEAFF
.,TRBV10-2,.,TRBJ1-1,TGCGCCAGCAGTGAATTAGTGGTGAACACTGAAGCTTTCTTT,CASSELVVNTEAFF
.,TRBV6-5,.,TRBJ2-1,TGTGCCAGCATGGCCCGTCGACCAGGCAATGAGCAGTTCTTC,CASMARRPGNEQFF
TRBD1,TRBV6-5,.,TRBJ1-4,TGTGCCAGCAGTTGGACAGGGGGCGATGAAAAACTGTTTTTT,CASSWTGGDEKLFF
.,TRBV9,.,TRBJ2-1,TGTGCCAGCAGCGTATTCATAGGAGTGGAGCAGTTCTTC,CASSVFIGVEQFF
.,TRBV27,.,TRBJ1-4,TGTGCCAGCAGTTTGCAGGGTTCAACTAATGAAAAACTGTTTTTT,CASSLQGSTNEKLFF
TRBD2,TRBV3-1/TRBV3-2,.,TRBJ2-3,TGTGCCAGCAGCCCCGGGACTAGCGGGAGTTATACGCAGTATTTT,CASSPGTSGSYTQYF
TRBD2,TRBV3-1/TRBV3-2,.,TRBJ2-7,TGTGCCAGCAGCCACGGACTAGCGGGAGGAACGAGGGAGCAGTACTTC,CASSHGLAGGTREQYF
TRBD2,TRBV7-6,once,TRBJ2-7,TGTGCCAGCAGCCATCGAACTAGCGGGACCTACGAGCAGTACTTC,CASSHRTSGTYEQYF
.,TRBV2,.,TRBJ1-1,TGTGCCAGCAGGCAGGGGTTGTACACTGAAGCTTTCTTT,CASRQGLYTEAFF
.,TRBV10-3,.,TRBJ2-5,TGTGCCATCAGTGTGCGGGACCAAGAGACCCAGTACTTC,CAISVRDQETQYF
.,TRBV6-6,few,TRBJ1-2,TGTGCCAGCAGTCGCTCCATAGGACAGAACTATGGCTACACCTTC,CASSRSIGQNYGYTF
TRBD1,TRBV18,.,TRBJ1-6,TGTGCCAGCTCACCGGGACAGGTTTCCAACTCACCCCTCCACTTT,CASSPGQVSNSPLHF
.,TRBV4-1,.,TRBJ1-4,TGCGCCAGCAGCCTGACAGTTAAAGAAAAACTGTTTTTT,CASSLTVKEKLFF
.,TRBV7-9,.,TRBJ2-2,TGTGCCAGCAGCCCAGTGGGCAGAAACACCGGGGAGCTGTTTTTT,CASSPVGRNTGELFF
TRBD2,TRBV11-2,.,TRBJ2-7,TGTGCCAGCAGCTTAGTCGGGGGGGCGCGCGAGCAGTACTTC,CASSLVGGAREQYF
.,TRBV6-5,few,TRBJ1-5,TGTGCCAGCAGTTACACAGGGACGGGTCAGCCCCAGCATTTT,CASSYTGTGQPQHF
TRBD1,TRBV6-5,.,TRBJ1-2,TGTGCCAGCAGGACGGCCGGGACAGGGGTCGACACCTTC,CASRTAGTGVDTF
TRBD1,TRBV5-1,.,TRBJ2-2,TGCGCCAGCAGCGCGATGACAGGGAGCACCGGGGAGCTGTTTTTT,CASSAMTGSTGELFF
TRBD1,TRBV28,few,TRBJ2-7,TGTGCCAGCAGTGACCTCCGGACAGGGAGTTTCTACGAGCAGTACTTC,CASSDLRTGSFYEQYF
TRBD1,TRBV5-1,.,TRBJ1-1,TGCGCCAGCAGCTTGGACAGGGGCACTGAAGCTTTCTTT,CASSLDRGTEAFF
.,TRBV3-1/TRBV3-2,.,TRBJ2-7,TGTGCCAGCAGCCCGTCGCTGCGGGCCTACGAGCAGTACTTC,CASSPSLRAYEQYF
.,TRBV10-3,.,TRBJ2-3,TGTGCCATCAGTGAGAGAGTAGCCGCCTCGTTCGGAGATACGCAGTATTTT,CAISERVAASFGDTQYF
.,TRBV5-6,.,TRBJ2-5,TGTGCCAGCAGCCCACCCTGGCAGCAAGAGACCCAGTACTTC,CASSPPWQQETQYF
.,TRBV5-1,.,TRBJ2-7,TGCGCCAGCAGGAGGGTGGTGGGAGCGTACGAGCAGTACTTC,CASRRVVGAYEQYF